A selection of T cell receptor beta chains follows, all from one sample in a study of vaccination effects on CD4 cells after COVID-19. These receptors' targets are unknown. The method was immunoSEQ multiplex PCR; TCRdb's version includes in-frame clones alone and lacks a portion of them. The data show tens of thousands of clones, under 75% seen once. Here the sequenced sample was CD4+ T cells from PBMCs cultured with HCoV-229E spike peptides, taken after COVID-19 vaccination. The receptors originated from a human donor who received a COVID-19 vaccine. The CDR3 runs from the conserved cysteine through the conserved F or W. D genes are given only for firm matches. Where a row states a size, it is once, few, many or the class of an expanded clone; other rows omit it.

v_call	j_call	d_call	clone_size	cdr3_aa	cdr3_nt
TRBV6-1	TRBJ2-7	.	.	CASSDTHSYEQYF	TGTGCCAGCAGTGATACCCATTCCTACGAGCAGTACTTC
TRBV6-5	TRBJ2-5	.	.	CASRLGHLQETQYF	TGTGCCAGCAGGTTGGGACACCTCCAAGAGACCCAGTACTTC
TRBV19	TRBJ2-3	TRBD2	.	CASSTTSRGEDTQYF	TGTGCCAGTAGTACCACAAGTCGGGGGGAGGATACGCAGTATTTT
TRBV30	TRBJ1-1	.	.	CAWRPNLAGNTEAFF	TGTGCCTGGAGACCAAACCTTGCGGGGAACACTGAAGCTTTCTTT
TRBV11-3	TRBJ2-7	.	.	CASSQVGGYEQYF	TGTGCCAGCAGCCAAGTCGGGGGCTACGAGCAGTACTTC
TRBV19	TRBJ2-1	.	.	CASSMLKEQFF	TGTGCCAGTAGTATGCTAAAAGAGCAGTTCTTC
TRBV27	TRBJ1-6	.	.	CASSLRGTDNNSPLHF	TGTGCCAGCAGTTTAAGAGGGACGGACAATAATTCACCCCTCCACTTT
TRBV12-3/TRBV12-4	TRBJ1-1	.	.	CASSPRKGEAFF	TGTGCCAGCAGCCCCCGGAAGGGTGAAGCTTTCTTT
TRBV6-5	TRBJ2-1	.	few	CASSNTDEQFF	TGTGCCAGCAGTAACACGGATGAGCAGTTCTTC
TRBV9	TRBJ2-5	TRBD2	.	CASSVMGGEETQYF	TGTGCCAGCAGCGTAATGGGGGGGGAAGAGACCCAGTACTTC
TRBV3-1/TRBV3-2	TRBJ1-6	.	.	CASSGGGGFGNSPLHF	TGTGCCAGCAGCGGTGGAGGGGGGTTTGGGAATTCACCCCTCCACTTT
TRBV12-3/TRBV12-4	TRBJ1-5	TRBD1	few	CASRTGSQPQHF	TGTGCCAGCAGGACAGGGTCTCAGCCCCAGCATTTT
TRBV29-1	TRBJ2-7	TRBD2	.	CSAALAGGREQYF	TGCAGCGCGGCCCTAGCGGGGGGGCGGGAGCAGTACTTC
TRBV5-1	TRBJ1-2	.	.	CASSLDTGYGYTF	TGCGCCAGCAGCTTGGATACAGGTTACGGCTACACCTTC
TRBV19	TRBJ1-3	.	once	CARRRPASGNTIYF	TGTGCCAGACGAAGACCAGCCTCTGGAAACACCATATATTTT
TRBV9	TRBJ1-1	.	.	CASSTQRTGQAFF	TGTGCCAGCAGCACCCAAAGAACGGGGCAAGCTTTCTTT
TRBV27	TRBJ2-7	TRBD2	.	CASRALAGNSYEQYF	TGTGCCAGCCGCGCTCTAGCGGGGAACTCCTACGAGCAGTACTTC
TRBV5-4	TRBJ2-2	.	.	CASSLGGLTGNTGELFF	TGTGCCAGCAGCTTGGGAGGGTTAACGGGGAACACCGGGGAGCTGTTTTTT
TRBV5-6	TRBJ1-1	.	.	CASTMGDARGTEAFF	TGTGCCAGCACCATGGGGGACGCTAGGGGCACTGAAGCTTTCTTT
TRBV27	TRBJ2-1	TRBD2	.	CASSSRLAGIYNEQFF	TGTGCCAGCAGCTCCCGTTTAGCGGGAATTTACAATGAGCAGTTCTTC
TRBV19	TRBJ1-2	.	.	CASNPPGTWGYTF	TGTGCCAGTAATCCCCCCGGGACTTGGGGCTACACCTTC
TRBV5-1	TRBJ2-5	.	.	CASSLPAPPGTQYF	TGCGCCAGCAGCCTCCCAGCGCCCCCGGGGACCCAGTACTTC
TRBV29-1	TRBJ2-2	.	.	CSVAGAGTGTGELFF	TGCAGCGTTGCGGGGGCAGGAACGGGTACCGGGGAGCTGTTTTTT
TRBV7-9	TRBJ2-2	TRBD1	.	CASSPSTGGVTGELFF	TGTGCCAGCAGCCCCTCTACAGGGGGAGTCACCGGGGAGCTGTTTTTT
TRBV3-1/TRBV3-2	TRBJ2-2	.	few	CASSSFEFGELFF	TGTGCCAGCAGCTCTTTCGAGTTCGGGGAGCTGTTTTTT
TRBV3-1/TRBV3-2	TRBJ2-2	.	once	CASSQSPNTGELFF	TGTGCCAGCAGCCAATCACCTAACACCGGGGAGCTGTTTTTT
TRBV5-1	TRBJ2-1	TRBD1	.	CASSFQGAHNEQFF	TGCGCCAGCAGCTTCCAGGGGGCCCACAATGAGCAGTTCTTC
TRBV7-9	TRBJ1-2	.	.	CASSSSPGDGGHRLYGYTF	TGTGCCAGCAGCTCGTCTCCGGGGGATGGGGGACATCGGCTCTATGGCTACACCTTC
TRBV5-4	TRBJ1-1	.	once	CASTPREGLNTEAFF	TGTGCCAGCACCCCCCGAGAGGGTCTGAACACTGAAGCTTTCTTT
TRBV3-1/TRBV3-2	TRBJ1-3	.	few	CASSNTGNSGNTIYF	TGTGCCAGCAGCAATACGGGGAACTCTGGAAACACCATATATTTT
TRBV13	TRBJ2-3	.	.	CASSFHSFGTDTQYF	TGTGCCAGCAGCTTTCACAGTTTCGGCACAGATACGCAGTATTTT
TRBV5-4	TRBJ2-2	TRBD2	.	CASSWGGLAGANTGELFF	TGTGCCAGCAGCTGGGGAGGACTAGCGGGGGCGAACACCGGGGAGCTGTTTTTT
TRBV7-8	TRBJ2-1	.	.	CASSSQYEQFF	TGTGCCAGCAGCTCGCAGTATGAGCAGTTCTTC
TRBV5-1	TRBJ2-5	.	.	CASNPGQETQYF	TGCGCCAGCAACCCTGGGCAAGAGACCCAGTACTTC
TRBV10-1	TRBJ2-3	.	few	CASRASTDTQYF	TGCGCCAGCCGGGCTAGCACAGATACGCAGTATTTT
TRBV6-1	TRBJ1-1	.	.	CASSEQGGMNTEAFF	TGTGCCAGCAGTGAACAAGGGGGAATGAACACTGAAGCTTTCTTT
TRBV5-1	TRBJ2-5	.	once	CASSFGDPETQYF	TGCGCCAGCAGCTTCGGAGATCCCGAGACCCAGTACTTC
TRBV4-2	TRBJ2-1	TRBD2	.	CASSAASGPYNEQFF	TGTGCCAGCAGCGCAGCTAGCGGTCCCTACAATGAGCAGTTCTTC